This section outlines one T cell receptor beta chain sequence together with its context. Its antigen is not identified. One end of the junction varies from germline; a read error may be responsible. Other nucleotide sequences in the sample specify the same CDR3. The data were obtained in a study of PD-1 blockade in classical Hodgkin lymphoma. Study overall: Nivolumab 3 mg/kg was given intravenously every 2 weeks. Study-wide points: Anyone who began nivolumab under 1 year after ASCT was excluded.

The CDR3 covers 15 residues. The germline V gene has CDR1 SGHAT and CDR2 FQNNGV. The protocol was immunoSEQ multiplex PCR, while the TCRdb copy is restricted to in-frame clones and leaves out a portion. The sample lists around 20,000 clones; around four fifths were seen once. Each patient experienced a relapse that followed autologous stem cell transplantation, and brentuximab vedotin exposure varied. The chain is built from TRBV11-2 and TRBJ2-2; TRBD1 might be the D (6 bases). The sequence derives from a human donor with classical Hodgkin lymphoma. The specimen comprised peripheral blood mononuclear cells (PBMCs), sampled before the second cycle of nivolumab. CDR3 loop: CASSLRQDYTGELFF. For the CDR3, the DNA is TGCGCCAGCAGCTTAAGACAGGACTACACCGGGGAGCTGTTTTTT.